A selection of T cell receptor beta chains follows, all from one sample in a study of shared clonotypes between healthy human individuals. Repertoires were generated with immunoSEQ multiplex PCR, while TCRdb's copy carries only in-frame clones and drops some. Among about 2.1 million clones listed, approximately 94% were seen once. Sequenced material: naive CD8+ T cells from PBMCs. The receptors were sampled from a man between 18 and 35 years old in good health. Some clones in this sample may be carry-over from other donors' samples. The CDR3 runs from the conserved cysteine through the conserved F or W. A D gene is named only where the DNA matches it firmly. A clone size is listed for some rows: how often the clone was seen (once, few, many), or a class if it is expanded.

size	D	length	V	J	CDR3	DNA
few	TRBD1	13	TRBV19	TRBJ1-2	CASSPGTGEGYTF	TGTGCCAGTAGTCCCGGGACAGGAGAGGGCTACACCTTC
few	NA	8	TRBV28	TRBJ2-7	CATGEQYF	TGTGCCACAGGGGAGCAGTACTTC
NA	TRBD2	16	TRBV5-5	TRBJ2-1	CASSFWTSGAYNEQFF	TGTGCCAGCAGCTTTTGGACTAGCGGGGCCTACAATGAGCAGTTCTTC
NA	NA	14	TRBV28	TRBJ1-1	CASKYSEGTPEAFF	TGTGCCAGCAAATACAGTGAAGGGACCCCTGAAGCTTTCTTT
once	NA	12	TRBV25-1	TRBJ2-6	CASSSRANVLTF	TGTGCCAGCAGTAGCAGGGCCAACGTCCTGACTTTC
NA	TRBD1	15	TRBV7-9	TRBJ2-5	CASSTTRRGLETQYF	TGTGCCAGCAGCACGACACGCAGGGGGCTGGAGACCCAGTACTTC
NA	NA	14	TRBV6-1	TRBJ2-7	CASSEGQVLYEQYF	TGTGCCAGCAGTGAAGGGCAGGTCCTCTACGAGCAGTACTTC
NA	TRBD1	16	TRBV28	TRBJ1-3	CASSPYRGLGGNTIYF	TGTGCCAGCAGTCCTTACAGGGGGTTAGGGGGAAACACCATATATTTT
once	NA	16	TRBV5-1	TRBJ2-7	CASSLLPGRDSYEQYF	TGCGCCAGCAGCTTACTACCGGGACGGGACTCCTACGAGCAGTACTTC
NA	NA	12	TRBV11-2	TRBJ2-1	CASNKIAEEQFF	TGTGCCAGCAATAAAATAGCGGAAGAGCAGTTCTTC
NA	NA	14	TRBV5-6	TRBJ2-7	CASSQTRAVYEQYF	TGTGCCAGCAGCCAGACCAGGGCGGTCTACGAGCAGTACTTC
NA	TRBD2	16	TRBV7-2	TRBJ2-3	CASSQGSGLATDTQYF	TGTGCCAGCAGCCAGGGAAGCGGACTAGCCACAGATACGCAGTATTTT
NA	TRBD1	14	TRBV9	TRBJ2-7	CASSVRDRDYEQYF	TGTGCCAGCAGCGTCCGGGACAGGGATTACGAGCAGTACTTC
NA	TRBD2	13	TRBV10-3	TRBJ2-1	CAILREGYNEQFF	TGTGCCATCTTGAGGGAGGGGTACAATGAGCAGTTCTTC
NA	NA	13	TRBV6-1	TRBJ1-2	CASSGTDNYGYTF	TGTGCCAGCAGTGGGACAGATAACTATGGCTACACCTTC
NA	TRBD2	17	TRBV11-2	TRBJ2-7	CASSEGTSGPSSYEQYF	TGTGCCAGCAGCGAAGGGACTAGCGGGCCGAGCTCCTACGAGCAGTACTTC
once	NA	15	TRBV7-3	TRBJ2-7	CASSLNWGRGAEQYF	TGTGCCAGCAGCTTAAATTGGGGCAGGGGAGCCGAGCAGTACTTC
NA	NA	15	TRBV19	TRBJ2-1	CASSPLLVAGHEQFF	TGTGCCAGTAGTCCCCTGTTGGTGGCGGGCCATGAGCAGTTCTTC
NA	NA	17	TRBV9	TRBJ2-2	CASSGHLVSPNTGELFF	TGTGCCAGCAGCGGGCACCTAGTAAGTCCGAACACCGGGGAGCTGTTTTTT
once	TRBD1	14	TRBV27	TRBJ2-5	CASSLSDRAETQYF	TGTGCCAGCAGTTTATCGGACAGGGCAGAGACCCAGTACTTC
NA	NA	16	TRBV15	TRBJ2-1	CATSRIGQGTPREQFF	TGTGCCACCAGCAGAATTGGGCAGGGGACGCCTCGTGAGCAGTTCTTC
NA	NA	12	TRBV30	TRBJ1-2	CAWSEGGYGYTF	TGTGCCTGGAGTGAGGGTGGCTATGGCTACACCTTC
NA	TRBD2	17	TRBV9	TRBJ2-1	CASSVIPTSGIYNEQFF	TGTGCCAGCAGCGTAATCCCGACTAGCGGGATCTACAATGAGCAGTTCTTC
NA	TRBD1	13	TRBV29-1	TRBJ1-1	CSVEGQGRTEAFF	TGCAGCGTTGAAGGACAGGGAAGAACTGAAGCTTTCTTT
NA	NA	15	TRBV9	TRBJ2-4	CASSAGGATGNIQYF	TGTGCCAGCAGCGCCGGTGGGGCTACCGGGAACATTCAGTACTTC
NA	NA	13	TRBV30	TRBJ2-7	CAWGTGSSYEQYF	TGTGCCTGGGGGACGGGGAGCTCCTACGAGCAGTACTTC
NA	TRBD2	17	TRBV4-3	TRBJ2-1	CASSLGLAGGRYNEQFF	TGCGCCAGCAGCCTTGGACTAGCGGGGGGACGGTACAATGAGCAGTTCTTC
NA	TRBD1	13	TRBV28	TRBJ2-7	CATSGGQNYEQYF	TGTGCCACCTCTGGGGGACAGAACTACGAGCAGTACTTC
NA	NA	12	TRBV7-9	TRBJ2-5	CASGGLQETQYF	TGTGCCAGCGGAGGACTCCAAGAGACCCAGTACTTC